These T cell receptor beta chains were read from a single sample in a study of blood T cell repertoires in COVID-19. Repertoires were generated with immunoSEQ multiplex PCR, while TCRdb's copy carries only in-frame clones and drops some. The table shows about 210,000 clones, with around 84% occurring only once. The sample was peripheral blood. The receptors were sampled from a man aged 55-75 years with acute or convalescent COVID-19. The CDR3 runs from the conserved cysteine through the conserved F or W. The order of the fields is CDR3 protein, CDR3 DNA, J gene, clone size, V gene, D gene. A D gene is named only where the DNA matches it firmly. A clone size is listed for some rows: how often the clone was seen (once, few, many), or a class if it is expanded.

CSGGWLAGDTDTQYF TGCAGCGGGGGATGGCTAGCGGGGGACACAGATACGCAGTATTTT TRBJ2-3 - TRBV29-1 TRBD2
CASSVGDRGETQYF TGTGCCAGCAGCGTAGGGGACAGGGGGGAGACCCAGTACTTC TRBJ2-5 - TRBV9 TRBD1
CASSRPGVEEQYF TGTGCCAGCAGTCGCCCCGGGGTTGAAGAGCAGTACTTC TRBJ2-7 - TRBV6-2/TRBV6-3 -
CAISESGGTRADTQYF TGTGCCATCAGTGAGTCGGGGGGGACGAGGGCAGATACGCAGTATTTT TRBJ2-3 - TRBV10-3 TRBD2
CASSSLAGSYEQYF TGTGCCAGCAGCTCCCTAGCGGGTTCCTACGAGCAGTACTTC TRBJ2-7 - TRBV11-2 TRBD2
CASSLLGDRANYGYTF TGCGCCAGCAGCTTGTTAGGGGACAGAGCTAACTATGGCTACACCTTC TRBJ1-2 - TRBV5-1 TRBD1
CASSKRQGQGYEQYF TGTGCCAGCAGCAAACGACAGGGTCAGGGCTACGAGCAGTACTTC TRBJ2-7 - TRBV9 TRBD1
CASSPPGRGPLYEQYF TGTGCCAGCAGTCCCCCCGGGCGGGGGCCCCTCTACGAGCAGTACTTC TRBJ2-7 - TRBV28 -
CASSEGGLAPYEQYF TGTGCCAGCAGTGAAGGGGGACTAGCACCCTACGAGCAGTACTTC TRBJ2-7 once TRBV6-1 TRBD2
CASSLLATQYF TGCGCCAGCAGCTTACTAGCGACCCAGTACTTC TRBJ2-5 - TRBV5-1 -
CATSDFDRGGYNEQFF TGTGCCACCAGTGACTTCGACAGGGGTGGATACAATGAGCAGTTCTTC TRBJ2-1 - TRBV24-1 TRBD1
CASSDNIFGYTF TGCGCCAGCAGTGATAACATATTCGGCTACACCTTC TRBJ1-2 - TRBV10-2 -
CASSQELVAGVYEQYF TGTGCCAGCAGCCAAGAACTGGTAGCGGGAGTCTACGAGCAGTACTTC TRBJ2-7 - TRBV14 TRBD2
CATKEGSSYNSPLHF TGTGCCACTAAGGAGGGGAGCTCCTATAATTCACCCCTCCACTTT TRBJ1-6 - TRBV6-1 -
CASSEATQGYGYTF TGTGCCAGCAGTGAAGCGACTCAAGGCTATGGCTACACCTTC TRBJ1-2 - TRBV6-1 -
CASRDRESGYTF TGTGCCAGCCGGGACAGGGAAAGCGGCTACACCTTC TRBJ1-2 once TRBV6-5 TRBD1
CASSRDRGVYEKLFF TGTGCCAGCAGCCGCGACAGGGGGGTGTATGAAAAACTGTTTTTT TRBJ1-4 - TRBV6-6 TRBD1
CASSIGRGSNSYEQYF TGTGCCAGTAGTATTGGCAGGGGCTCTAACTCCTACGAGCAGTACTTC TRBJ2-7 - TRBV19 -
CASSLASRQGPGELFF TGTGCCAGCAGCTTAGCGTCCCGACAGGGCCCCGGGGAGCTGTTTTTT TRBJ2-2 - TRBV7-8 TRBD1
CASSGAGEGFGANVLTF TGCGCCAGCAGCGGTGCCGGGGAGGGATTTGGGGCCAACGTCCTGACTTTC TRBJ2-6 - TRBV4-1 TRBD2
CASSLDGGPGELFF TGTGCCAGCAGCTTAGATGGGGGCCCCGGGGAGCTGTTTTTT TRBJ2-2 - TRBV7-2 -
CASSPLGQGGGYTF TGTGCCAGCTCACCCCTGGGACAGGGGGGTGGCTACACCTTC TRBJ1-2 - TRBV18 TRBD1
CQGCEAFF TGTCAGGGGTGTGAAGCTTTCTTT TRBJ1-1 - TRBV21-1 -
CASSYSSGGFYEQYF TGTGCCAGCAGTTACTCGAGCGGGGGGTTCTACGAGCAGTACTTC TRBJ2-7 once TRBV6-2/TRBV6-3 TRBD2
CASSEARNSNQPQHF TGTGCCAGCAGTGAAGCGAGAAATAGCAATCAGCCCCAGCATTTT TRBJ1-5 - TRBV2 -
CASSSRGVSDTQYF TGTGCCAGCAGCTCCAGGGGGGTTTCAGATACGCAGTATTTT TRBJ2-3 - TRBV3-1/TRBV3-2 -
CSVKATGINTEAFF TGCAGCGTAAAAGCAACAGGAATTAACACTGAAGCTTTCTTT TRBJ1-1 - TRBV29-1 -
CASSQDADRDTGELFF TGTGCCAGCAGCCAAGATGCGGACAGGGACACCGGGGAGCTGTTTTTT TRBJ2-2 - TRBV4-2 TRBD1
CASSSPWRVGSNQPQHF TGTGCCAGTAGTAGCCCCTGGAGGGTAGGTAGCAATCAGCCCCAGCATTTT TRBJ1-5 - TRBV19 -
CASSPPDMPNYGYTF TGTGCCAGCTCACCTCCGGACATGCCTAACTATGGCTACACCTTC TRBJ1-2 - TRBV18 -
CASSFWTPGQGSIGANVLTF TGTGCCAGCAGTTTCTGGACCCCGGGACAGGGTAGCATCGGGGCCAACGTCCTGACTTTC TRBJ2-6 - TRBV27 TRBD1
CASSIGQSTDTQYF TGTGCCAGTAGTATTGGGCAAAGCACAGATACGCAGTATTTT TRBJ2-3 - TRBV19 -
CASSSVGGADTQYF TGTGCCAGCAGCTCGGTAGGAGGCGCAGATACGCAGTATTTT TRBJ2-3 - TRBV7-6 -
CASSSNREGSNQPQHF TGTGCCAGCAGCTCCAACAGGGAGGGAAGCAATCAGCCCCAGCATTTT TRBJ1-5 once TRBV11-2 -
CASSQAGGSYNEQFF TGCGCCAGCAGCCAAGCGGGGGGCTCCTACAATGAGCAGTTCTTC TRBJ2-1 - TRBV4-1 TRBD2
CASSYRGTGRYEQYF TGTGCCAGCAGTTATAGAGGGACAGGTCGATACGAGCAGTACTTC TRBJ2-7 - TRBV6-5 TRBD1
CASSLAGQLTHRSYNEQFF TGCGCCAGCAGCTTGGCGGGACAGTTGACCCATAGGTCCTACAATGAGCAGTTCTTC TRBJ2-1 - TRBV5-1 TRBD1
CASSKQGAGEAFF TGTGCCAGCAGCAAACAGGGGGCGGGTGAAGCTTTCTTT TRBJ1-1 - TRBV7-2 TRBD1
CASSLGQRTTNEKLFF TGTGCCAGCAGCCTGGGACAGCGCACTACTAATGAAAAACTGTTTTTT TRBJ1-4 - TRBV7-2 TRBD1
CASSLLLSGGADGTQYF TGTGCCAGCAGCTTACTACTTAGCGGGGGGGCCGATGGGACCCAGTACTTC TRBJ2-5 - TRBV11-2 TRBD2
CATSRNRGPGYTF TGTGCCACCAGCAGAAACAGGGGGCCTGGCTACACCTTC TRBJ1-2 - TRBV15 TRBD1
CASSYWDTSGGTNEQFF TGTGCCAGCAGTTACTGGGATACTAGCGGGGGGACCAATGAGCAGTTCTTC TRBJ2-1 - TRBV6-2/TRBV6-3 TRBD2
CASSNSATNEKLFF TGCGCCAGCAGTAATTCTGCAACTAATGAAAAACTGTTTTTT TRBJ1-4 - TRBV5-1 -
CSVASGGGYNEQFF TGCAGCGTTGCTAGCGGGGGTGGCTACAATGAGCAGTTCTTC TRBJ2-1 once TRBV29-1 TRBD2
CASSPGTGIEQYF TGTGCCAGCAGCCCCGGGACAGGGATCGAGCAGTACTTC TRBJ2-7 few TRBV7-2 TRBD1
CAISETKAPDRGYEQYF TGTGCCATCAGTGAGACCAAGGCCCCGGACAGGGGGTACGAGCAGTACTTC TRBJ2-7 - TRBV10-3 TRBD1
CASSPRSWNTEAFF TGCGCCAGCAGCCCGAGGTCCTGGAACACTGAAGCTTTCTTT TRBJ1-1 - TRBV10-2 -
CASSSTGGMGETQYF TGTGCCAGCAGCAGTACAGGGGGTATGGGTGAGACCCAGTACTTC TRBJ2-5 - TRBV28 TRBD1
CASSPGQIHNEQFF TGTGCCAGCTCACCCGGACAGATACACAATGAGCAGTTCTTC TRBJ2-1 - TRBV18 -
CASSRWGDTEAFF TGTGCCAGCAGTCGTTGGGGGGACACTGAAGCTTTCTTT TRBJ1-1 once TRBV25-1 -
CASSSTGSSYEQYF TGTGCCAGCAGTTCCACAGGGAGCTCCTACGAGCAGTACTTC TRBJ2-7 - TRBV6-5 -
CASSERPGGTEAFF TGTGCCAGCAGTGAACGTCCAGGGGGCACTGAAGCTTTCTTT TRBJ1-1 - TRBV2 TRBD1
CASSLPENTQYF TGTGCCAGCAGTTTACCGGAGAATACGCAGTATTTT TRBJ2-3 - TRBV27 -
CASSLGLGGHTYNEQFF TGCGCCAGCAGCCTAGGTTTGGGGGGGCACACCTACAATGAGCAGTTCTTC TRBJ2-1 - TRBV5-1 -
CATGPSGGPNTGELFF TGTGCCACCGGGCCCAGCGGGGGGCCGAACACCGGGGAGCTGTTTTTT TRBJ2-2 - TRBV9 TRBD2